The rows below give T cell receptor beta chains drawn from one sample of a study of cytomegalovirus exposure and HLA in healthy donors. Using immunoSEQ multiplex PCR, the repertoire was profiled, and TCRdb retains in-frame clones only, with some absent. The data show approximately 110,000 clones, 65% to 80% seen once. Sequenced sample: PBMCs. The receptors were gathered from a woman in her sixties or seventies in good health and CMV-seropositive. The CDR3 runs from the conserved cysteine through the conserved F or W. Each record gives: V gene, J gene, CDR3 protein.

TRBV11-3	TRBJ2-1	CASSPPSGGDGEQFF
TRBV15	TRBJ1-5	CATMEDSNQPQHF
TRBV29-1	TRBJ1-1	CSVVEGREAFF
TRBV4-3	TRBJ1-2	CASSQPLPGQGVVEGYTF
TRBV27	TRBJ1-2	CASSPGQGSYWDGYTF
TRBV6-5	TRBJ1-5	CASSRQGGDQPQHF
TRBV5-4	TRBJ2-7	CASSLGRSGTTYEQYF
TRBV13	TRBJ2-7	CASSSPTSGGPGEQYF
TRBV5-4	TRBJ2-7	CASSPPRLLLAGGSYEQYF
TRBV5-4	TRBJ1-1	CASSLESGNTEAFF
TRBV2	TRBJ2-2	CASSGQGTGELFF
TRBV15	TRBJ2-7	CATSNSGGRYEQYF
TRBV25-1	TRBJ1-4	CASSAGQGTFNEKLFF
TRBV5-5	TRBJ1-2	CASSLWGAGGDYGYTF
TRBV4-1	TRBJ2-5	CASSYDPEGGPRETQYF
TRBV7-6	TRBJ1-1	CASSEHEMNTEAFF
TRBV9	TRBJ2-3	CASSAPRADTQYF
TRBV19	TRBJ2-5	CASSKGLAGGGVGETQYF
TRBV6-6	TRBJ2-2	CASTRNTGELFF
TRBV5-1	TRBJ2-1	CASSLVESGRAHEQFF
TRBV5-1	TRBJ2-3	CASSSGQGLGYGTDTQYF
TRBV30	TRBJ2-2	CAWSVEVELFF
TRBV4-3	TRBJ2-1	CASSQTSGGARRGEQFF
TRBV27	TRBJ1-5	CASNGGSGPQHF
TRBV15	TRBJ2-3	CATSRDVGRGPDTQYF
TRBV27	TRBJ2-1	CASSREGSGSFPGSRFF
TRBV30	TRBJ1-5	CAWSATEGGREPQHF
TRBV7-9	TRBJ2-2	CASSPSQLEAGELFF
TRBV6-5	TRBJ1-4	CASSYDQANEKLFF
TRBV7-2	TRBJ2-7	CASSLAAGQGYEQYF
TRBV7-3	TRBJ1-5	CASSYRGEKPQHF
TRBV7-2	TRBJ2-7	CASSLGLAVTRGEQYF
TRBV18	TRBJ1-2	CASSLGQGFGYTF
TRBV19	TRBJ2-1	CASRPLAGGAYNEQFF
TRBV12-5	TRBJ1-5	CASGSGTGLFGVVQAQPQHF
TRBV13	TRBJ2-2	CASSLEQAGGELFF
TRBV30	TRBJ1-6	CAWSPPDSPYNSPLHF
TRBV9	TRBJ1-3	CASSGTGGSGNTIYF
TRBV7-8	TRBJ2-2	CASTGGAGLGTGELFF
TRBV5-1	TRBJ1-5	CASSLTGDSNQPQHF
TRBV5-1	TRBJ2-1	CASSAGAAGTYNEQFF
TRBV5-1	TRBJ2-5	CASSLGRGGLETQYF
TRBV2	TRBJ1-2	CASTPIYGYTF
TRBV6-5	TRBJ2-7	CASSYSNWPSSYEQYF
TRBV5-1	TRBJ2-2	CASSLQGANTGELFF
TRBV7-2	TRBJ2-1	CASSQGLAGWGSAYNEQFF
TRBV11-2	TRBJ2-3	CASSLGAGGPTDTQYF
TRBV7-2	TRBJ2-7	CASSSGQVYEQYF
TRBV29-1	TRBJ2-1	CSVRLGLLSYNEQFF
TRBV2	TRBJ1-2	CASSETGFNYGYTF
TRBV15	TRBJ1-1	CATSRVPGYSTEAFF
TRBV6-5	TRBJ2-5	CASSYIGGGQETQYF
TRBV11-2	TRBJ2-3	CASSSQPGSGYTQYF
TRBV4-1	TRBJ2-5	CASSQEGGSGGRGTQYF
TRBV5-1	TRBJ2-7	CASSFLGADEQYF
TRBV19	TRBJ2-1	CASRLEGAGEQFF
TRBV19	TRBJ1-2	CASSIDRYSYRSVDGYTF
TRBV18	TRBJ1-2	CASSPLRFRDRESNYGYTF
TRBV5-1	TRBJ1-2	CASSLLVGAEYGYTF